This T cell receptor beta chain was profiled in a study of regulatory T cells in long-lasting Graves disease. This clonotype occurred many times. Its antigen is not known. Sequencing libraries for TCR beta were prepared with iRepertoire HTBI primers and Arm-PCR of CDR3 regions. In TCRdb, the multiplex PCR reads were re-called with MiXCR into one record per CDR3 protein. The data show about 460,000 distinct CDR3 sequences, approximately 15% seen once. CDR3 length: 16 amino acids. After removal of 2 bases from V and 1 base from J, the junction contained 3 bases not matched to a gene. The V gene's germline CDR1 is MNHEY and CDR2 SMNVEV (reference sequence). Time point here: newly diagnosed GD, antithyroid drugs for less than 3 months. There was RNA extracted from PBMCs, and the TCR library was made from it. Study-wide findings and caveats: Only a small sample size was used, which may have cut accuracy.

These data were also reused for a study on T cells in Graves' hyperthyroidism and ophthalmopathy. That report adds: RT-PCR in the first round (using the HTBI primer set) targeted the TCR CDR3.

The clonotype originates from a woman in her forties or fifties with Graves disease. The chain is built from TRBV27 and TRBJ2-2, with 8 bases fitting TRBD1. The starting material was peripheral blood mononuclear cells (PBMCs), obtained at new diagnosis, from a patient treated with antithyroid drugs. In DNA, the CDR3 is TGTGCCAGCAGTTTACTTGGGACAGGGAACACCGGGGAGCTGTTTTTT. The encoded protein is CASSLLGTGNTGELFF.